This is a list of T cell receptor beta chains from one sample in a study of T-cell reconstitution after alpha-beta-depleted transplantation in children. TCRdb re-called the PCR reads through MiXCR, storing one row per CDR3 protein. The profile shows roughly 670,000 distinct CDR3 sequences, around 13% of them singletons. The sequences come from PBMCs, collected before TCRalphabeta/CD19-depleted stem cell transplant. Source of these receptors: a girl aged 2 to 9 with congenital amegakaryocytic thrombocytopenia, due to receive a stem cell transplant. Both conserved end residues are part of each CDR3.

j_call: TRBJ2-7
v_call: TRBV7-9
cdr3_aa: CASSLGGLAGVEQYF

j_call: TRBJ1-6
v_call: TRBV20-1
cdr3_aa: CSARDRTGFVDNSPLHF

j_call: TRBJ2-7
v_call: TRBV9
cdr3_aa: CASSLVAGTNYEQYF

j_call: TRBJ2-1
v_call: TRBV7-8
cdr3_aa: CASSSKTGNNEQFF

j_call: TRBJ1-6
v_call: TRBV12-3/TRBV12-4
cdr3_aa: CASSLFGAANNSPLHF

j_call: TRBJ1-5
v_call: TRBV10-3
cdr3_aa: CAISESGRGDQPQHF

j_call: TRBJ2-1
v_call: TRBV7-8
cdr3_aa: CASSLDSGSANEQFF

j_call: TRBJ1-2
v_call: TRBV4-1
cdr3_aa: CASSQAVYYYGYTF

j_call: TRBJ1-4
v_call: TRBV12-3/TRBV12-4
cdr3_aa: CASSLGAEKLFF

j_call: TRBJ2-5
v_call: TRBV7-9
cdr3_aa: CASSLGALGTQYF

j_call: TRBJ2-7
v_call: TRBV20-1
cdr3_aa: CSARLTSGYEQYF

j_call: TRBJ2-5
v_call: TRBV7-2
cdr3_aa: CASSLVREGKRCF

j_call: TRBJ2-4
v_call: TRBV5-1
cdr3_aa: CASSLDAALLAKNIQYF

j_call: TRBJ2-7
v_call: TRBV20-1
cdr3_aa: CSAGNFDSYEQYF

j_call: TRBJ1-1
v_call: TRBV12-3/TRBV12-4
cdr3_aa: CASSWDGQGTEAFF

j_call: TRBJ2-3
v_call: TRBV5-1
cdr3_aa: CASKAGGGTDTQYF

j_call: TRBJ2-7
v_call: TRBV7-2
cdr3_aa: CASSHIAGAMGYEQYF

j_call: TRBJ1-2
v_call: TRBV5-1
cdr3_aa: CASSPGTNYGYTF

j_call: TRBJ1-5
v_call: TRBV19
cdr3_aa: CASSIGQGPQPQHF

j_call: TRBJ2-3
v_call: TRBV6-1
cdr3_aa: CASSADEVGENLDTQYF

j_call: TRBJ1-2
v_call: TRBV6-1
cdr3_aa: CASSPYPTTGFYGYTF

j_call: TRBJ2-7
v_call: TRBV5-1
cdr3_aa: CASSPTGWDYEQYF

j_call: TRBJ2-3
v_call: TRBV30
cdr3_aa: CAGTHRGPDTQYF

j_call: TRBJ1-1
v_call: TRBV5-1
cdr3_aa: CASSLSLRQGTEAFF

j_call: TRBJ2-4
v_call: TRBV5-1
cdr3_aa: CASSLKTGFDIQYF

j_call: TRBJ2-7
v_call: TRBV20-1
cdr3_aa: CSARGGSLSRGRGLSYEQYF

j_call: TRBJ2-5
v_call: TRBV29-1
cdr3_aa: CSGRQLGETQYF

j_call: TRBJ1-5
v_call: TRBV6-1
cdr3_aa: CASSATGQPQHF

j_call: TRBJ2-7
v_call: TRBV14
cdr3_aa: CASSQEGQIYEQYF

j_call: TRBJ2-5
v_call: TRBV5-1
cdr3_aa: CASSPTNRLQETQYF